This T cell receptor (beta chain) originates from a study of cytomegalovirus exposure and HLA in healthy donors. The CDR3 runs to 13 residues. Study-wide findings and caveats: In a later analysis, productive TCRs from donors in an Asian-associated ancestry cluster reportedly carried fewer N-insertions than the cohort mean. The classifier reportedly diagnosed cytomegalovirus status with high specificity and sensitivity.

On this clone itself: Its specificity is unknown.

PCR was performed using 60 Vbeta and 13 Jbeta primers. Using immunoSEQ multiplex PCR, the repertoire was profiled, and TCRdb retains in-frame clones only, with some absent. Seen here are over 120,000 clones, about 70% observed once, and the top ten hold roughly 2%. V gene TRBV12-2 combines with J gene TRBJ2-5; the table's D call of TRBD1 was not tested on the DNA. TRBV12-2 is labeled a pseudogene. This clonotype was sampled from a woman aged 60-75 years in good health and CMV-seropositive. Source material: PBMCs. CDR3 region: CASRLDRGETQYF. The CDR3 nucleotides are TGTGCAAGTCGCCTGGACAGGGGTGAGACCCAGTACTTC.